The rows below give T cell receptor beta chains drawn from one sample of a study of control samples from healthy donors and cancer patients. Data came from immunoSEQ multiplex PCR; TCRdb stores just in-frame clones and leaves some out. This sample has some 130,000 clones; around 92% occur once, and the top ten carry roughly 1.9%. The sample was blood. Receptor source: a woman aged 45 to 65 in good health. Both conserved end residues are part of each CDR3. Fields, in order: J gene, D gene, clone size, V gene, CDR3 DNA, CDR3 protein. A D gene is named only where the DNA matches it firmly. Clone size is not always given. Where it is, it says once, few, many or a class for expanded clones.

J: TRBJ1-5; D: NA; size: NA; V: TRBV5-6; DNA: TGTGCCAGCAGCTCCGAGGGAGGAAGAAGCAATCAGCCCCAGCATTTT; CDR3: CASSSEGGRSNQPQHF
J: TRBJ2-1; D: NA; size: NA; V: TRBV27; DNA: TGTGCCAGCAGCCTTTACAGGTACAATGAGCAGTTCTTC; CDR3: CASSLYRYNEQFF
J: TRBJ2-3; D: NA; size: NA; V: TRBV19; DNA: TGTGCCAGTAGTATGGGCACAGATACGCAGTATTTT; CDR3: CASSMGTDTQYF
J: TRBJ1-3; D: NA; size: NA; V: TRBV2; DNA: TGTGCCAGCAGCCTCCGATCCCCCGCTGTAGCCTCTGGAAACACCATATATTTT; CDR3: CASSLRSPAVASGNTIYF
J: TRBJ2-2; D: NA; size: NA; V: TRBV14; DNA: TGTGCCTGGGGGGTCGGCCCGAACACCGGGGAGCTGTTTTTT; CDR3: CAWGVGPNTGELFF
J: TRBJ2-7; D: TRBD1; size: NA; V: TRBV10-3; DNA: TGTGCCATCAGTGATCCTGGACAGGGGACCTACGAGCAGTACTTC; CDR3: CAISDPGQGTYEQYF
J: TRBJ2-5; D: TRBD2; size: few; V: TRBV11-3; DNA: TGTGCCAGCAGCCCGGGACTAGGTCAGACCCAGTACTTC; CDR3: CASSPGLGQTQYF
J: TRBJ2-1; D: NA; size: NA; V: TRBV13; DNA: TGTGCCAGCAGCTCGGCGGGGAGGCATGAGCAGTTCTTC; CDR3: CASSSAGRHEQFF
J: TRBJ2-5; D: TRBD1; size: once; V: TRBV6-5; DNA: TGTGCCAGCGGGTGGGACAGGTTGGAGACCCAGTACTTC; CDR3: CASGWDRLETQYF
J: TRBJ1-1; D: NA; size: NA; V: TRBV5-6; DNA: TGTGCCAGCAGCCGACAGGAGATGAACACTGAAGCTTTCTTT; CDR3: CASSRQEMNTEAFF
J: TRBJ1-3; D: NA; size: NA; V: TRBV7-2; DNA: TGTGCCAGCAGCTTAGTTCGGTCGTATGGAAACACCATATATTTT; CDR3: CASSLVRSYGNTIYF
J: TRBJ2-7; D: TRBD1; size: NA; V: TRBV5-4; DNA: TGTGCCAGCAGCTTCGCCGGGACAGAGACCTACGAGCAGTACTTC; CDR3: CASSFAGTETYEQYF
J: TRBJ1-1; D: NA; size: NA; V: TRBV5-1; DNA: TGCGCCAGCACACCAGGCGCCCGAGGGGGCACTGAAGCTTTCTTT; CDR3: CASTPGARGGTEAFF
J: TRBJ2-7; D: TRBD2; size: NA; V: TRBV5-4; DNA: TGTGCCAGCAGTCGACTAGCGGACTCCTACGAGCAGTACTTC; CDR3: CASSRLADSYEQYF